This T cell receptor (beta chain) was found in a study of blood T cell repertoires in COVID-19. In the study overall: COVID-19 samples from acute and convalescent phases originated in the United States, Italy and Spain. Sample material is recorded as cDNA or gDNA derived from T cells, B-cell-depleted T cells, or PBMCs.

CDR1 is SNHLY, CDR2 FYNNEI, per germline. Deletions cut 2 bases from V and 13 bases from J, with 12 bases between. The CDR3 sequence is 12 residues long. Cohort 3 recovery required two negative PCRs, clearance, or symptom resolution. Using immunoSEQ multiplex PCR, the repertoire was profiled, and TCRdb retains in-frame clones only, with some absent. Of fewer than 400,000 clones in the sample, about nine tenths were seen once. Sequencing input: PBMCs or T cells enriched from blood (not recorded which). The TCR sequence derives from a man aged 55 to 70 who had recovered from COVID-19. The chain uses TRBV2 and TRBJ2-1, with D possibly matching TRBD2 (6 bases). The CDR3 nucleotides are TGTGCCAGCAGTGAATTGATAGCGGCTCAGTTCTTC. It yields the protein CASSELIAAQFF.